Following are 7 T cell receptor beta chains from one sample sequenced in a study of shared clonotypes between healthy human individuals. The data were produced by immunoSEQ multiplex PCR, yet TCRdb's version contains in-frame clones alone and is incomplete. This table holds about 490,000 clones, 60% to 85% found once. Sequencing was done on a sample of PBMCs. The receptors were gathered from a woman aged 40 to 50 in good health. Some clones in this sample may be carry-over from other donors' samples.

The chain links TRBV6-1 to TRBJ2-5; 7 nucleotides align to TRBD2. CDR3 length: 13 amino acids. Trimming removed 7 bases from V and 3 bases from J; junction bases left unmatched: 5. The germline CDR1 and CDR2 sequences are MNHNS and SASEGT. The CDR3 region has the DNA TGTGCCAGCACGTCTAGCGGCGAAGAGACCCAGTACTTC. Protein product: CASTSSGEETQYF.

The V call is TRBV10-1, the J call TRBJ2-3; D is perhaps TRBD2 (5 bases). CDR1 and CDR2 (germline): WNHNN, SYGVQD (reference sequence). The CDR3 length is 14 residues. V gave up 0 bases and J gave up 4 bases, with 8 bases separating them. The CDR3 protein is CASSESRAPDTQYF. The CDR3 bases are TGCGCCAGCAGTGAGTCGAGGGCTCCAGATACGCAGTATTTT.

For this clone: A far larger clone is off by one base, so a read error is likely. The same CDR3 is also encoded by other DNA sequences in this sample. V gene TRBV15 combines with J gene TRBJ2-3; D gene ambiguous. Trimming removed 3 bases from V and 2 bases from J, with 15 bases in between. There are 16 residues in the CDR3. The V gene's germline CDR1 is LNHNV and CDR2 YYDKDF (reference sequence). CDR3 amino acids: CATSSLAEAPTDTQYF. CDR3 DNA sequence: TGTGCCACCAGCAGTTTAGCAGAGGCCCCCACAGATACGCAGTATTTT.

The genes are TRBV19 and TRBJ2-7; a possible D gene is TRBD2 (5 bases). V was shortened by 5 bases and J by 6 bases, with 17 bases between the two germline ends. Germline-derived CDR1 and CDR2 are LNHDA and SQIVND (reference sequence). This CDR3 comprises 14 residues. For the CDR3, the DNA is TGTGCCAGTAGTCAGACTATCGCCCCCTCCGAGCAGTACTTC. Its protein is CASSQTIAPSEQYF.

This clone turned up a few times. V and J are TRBV7-9 and TRBJ1-2; maybe TRBD1 (5 bases). Germline V gene sequence: CDR1 SEHNR, CDR2 FQNEAQ (reference sequence). V dropped 5 bases and J dropped 0 bases, with 16 bases sitting between them. The CDR3 totals 16 residues. The CDR3 coding sequence is TGTGCCAGCAGCAGCTTAGGGACTGAATCTAACTATGGCTACACCTTC. It translates to CASSSLGTESNYGYTF.

A note on this clone: Other DNA sequences in this specimen translate into the identical CDR3. The chain couples TRBV20-1 to TRBJ2-1, with D uncertain. Germline V gene data show CDR1 as DFQATT and CDR2 as SNEGSKA (reference sequence). V was shortened by 6 bases and J by 4 bases, with 4 bases between the two germline ends. This CDR3 region has 10 residues. The CDR3 DNA is TGCAGTGCCTCGTACAATGAGCAGTTCTTC. It yields the protein CSASYNEQFF.

The V gene is TRBV30, the J gene TRBJ1-5; D may be TRBD1 (6 bases). CDR1 is GTSNPN and CDR2 is SVGIG in the germline V gene (reference sequence). The CDR3 consists of 13 residues. V dropped 4 bases and J dropped 9 bases, with 16 bases sitting between them. The CDR3 region has the DNA TGTGCCTGGACCCCGAGGGGGACCAGGCCCCAGCATTTT. Translating it yields CAWTPRGTRPQHF.